Listed below are T cell receptor beta chains from one sample, sequenced in a study of STAT5B mutations in CD4+ large granular lymphocyte leukemia. Measured with immunoSEQ multiplex PCR; TCRdb has only the in-frame clones, and not every one. The sample includes approximately 32,000 clones, approximately 69% of them seen just once. Sequences were obtained from CD4+ T cells from blood buffy coats. The receptors were gathered from a human donor in good health. Both conserved end residues are part of each CDR3. Fields, in order: V gene, D gene, J gene, clone size, CDR3 DNA, CDR3 protein. A D gene is named only where the DNA matches it firmly. Only some rows state a clone size, as once, few, many or a class for expanded clones.

V: TRBV9; D: .; J: TRBJ2-6; size: .; DNA: TGTGCCAGCAGCGTAGTTAGGGGCTCTGGGGCCAACGTCCTGACTTTC; CDR3: CASSVVRGSGANVLTF
V: TRBV6-5; D: .; J: TRBJ1-1; size: few; DNA: TGTGCCAGCGCTCGGAGTACCATGAACACTGAAGCTTTCTTT; CDR3: CASARSTMNTEAFF
V: TRBV9; D: .; J: TRBJ2-4; size: .; DNA: TGTGCCAGCAGCGTTCAGTACTTC; CDR3: CASSVQYF
V: TRBV12-5; D: .; J: TRBJ2-2; size: .; DNA: TGTGCTAGTGGTTTGTCCTCGACCGGGGAGCTGTTTTTT; CDR3: CASGLSSTGELFF
V: TRBV7-2; D: TRBD2; J: TRBJ2-1; size: .; DNA: TGTGCCAGCAGCGAGGGACTAGCGGGGGACTCCTCCTACAATGAGCAGTTCTTC; CDR3: CASSEGLAGDSSYNEQFF
V: TRBV9; D: .; J: TRBJ2-2; size: few; DNA: TGTGCCAGCAGCGTCCGAGAGGGCGGGGAGCTGTTTTTT; CDR3: CASSVREGGELFF
V: TRBV10-3; D: .; J: TRBJ2-1; size: .; DNA: TGTGCCATCAGTGAGTCGCAGGATGAGCAGTTCTTC; CDR3: CAISESQDEQFF
V: TRBV7-6; D: .; J: TRBJ1-2; size: .; DNA: TGTGCCAGCAGCGCGCGTCAGGGAGACTATGGCTACACCTTC; CDR3: CASSARQGDYGYTF
V: TRBV5-1; D: .; J: TRBJ1-4; size: few; DNA: TGCGCCAGCCGACATATTGCGGGGTATGATGAAAAACTGTTTTTT; CDR3: CASRHIAGYDEKLFF
V: TRBV4-2; D: TRBD1; J: TRBJ1-2; size: .; DNA: TGTGCCAGCAGCCAAGGGGGACAGGGGGTCTATGGCTACACCTTC; CDR3: CASSQGGQGVYGYTF
V: TRBV5-1; D: .; J: TRBJ2-3; size: .; DNA: TGCGCCAGCAGGCGAGGGGATAGCACAGATACGCAGTATTTT; CDR3: CASRRGDSTDTQYF
V: TRBV5-6; D: TRBD1; J: TRBJ1-2; size: .; DNA: TGTGCCAGCAGCCGCTCACAGGGGGCCGTTAACTATGGCTACACCTTC; CDR3: CASSRSQGAVNYGYTF
V: TRBV6-6; D: .; J: TRBJ2-7; size: few; DNA: TGTGCCAGCAGTTACTCCAACGACGAGCAGTACTTC; CDR3: CASSYSNDEQYF
V: TRBV2; D: TRBD1; J: TRBJ2-3; size: .; DNA: TGTGCCAGCACCAACAGGGGGCGCGGCACAGATACGCAGTATTTT; CDR3: CASTNRGRGTDTQYF
V: TRBV6-5; D: TRBD2; J: TRBJ2-7; size: .; DNA: TGTGCCAGCAGGTCCCGGAGGACTAGCGGGGGTGAGCAGTACTTC; CDR3: CASRSRRTSGGEQYF
V: TRBV9; D: .; J: TRBJ1-2; size: .; DNA: TGTGCCAGCAGCGTAGTTGGGTATGGAGGCTACACCTTC; CDR3: CASSVVGYGGYTF
V: TRBV5-1; D: TRBD2; J: TRBJ2-3; size: .; DNA: TGCGCCAGCAGCCTAGCGGGGAGGCCAGATACGCAGTATTTT; CDR3: CASSLAGRPDTQYF
V: TRBV11-2; D: TRBD2; J: TRBJ2-1; size: .; DNA: TGTGCCAGCAGCCCCCGTCTAGCGGGGGTCTACAATGAGCAGTTCTTC; CDR3: CASSPRLAGVYNEQFF
V: TRBV19; D: TRBD1; J: TRBJ1-3; size: .; DNA: TGTGCCACGGGGACAGCCGGAAACACCATATATTTT; CDR3: CATGTAGNTIYF
V: TRBV7-2; D: .; J: TRBJ2-1; size: .; DNA: TGTGCCAGCAGCTCTTCTAGGGGCACCTACAATGAGCAGTTCTTC; CDR3: CASSSSRGTYNEQFF
V: TRBV2; D: .; J: TRBJ2-7; size: .; DNA: TGTGCCAGCAGGAGGGGGGGCAGGCTTGGGGCCTACGAGCAGTACTTC; CDR3: CASRRGGRLGAYEQYF
V: TRBV18; D: TRBD2; J: TRBJ2-1; size: .; DNA: TGTGCCAGCTCACCACGCTCCGGCGGGGGGTTTTCCTACAATGAGCAGTTCTTC; CDR3: CASSPRSGGGFSYNEQFF
V: TRBV30; D: .; J: TRBJ1-1; size: few; DNA: TGTGCCGGCAAACGGACACCCCAGAACACTGAAGCTTTCTTT; CDR3: CAGKRTPQNTEAFF
V: TRBV10-3; D: .; J: TRBJ1-1; size: .; DNA: TGTGCCATCAACGACAGACAGAACACTGAAGCTTTCTTT; CDR3: CAINDRQNTEAFF
V: TRBV7-8; D: .; J: TRBJ1-3; size: .; DNA: TGTGCCAGCAGCTTTATACAGGGCCACGGAAACACCATATATTTT; CDR3: CASSFIQGHGNTIYF
V: TRBV4-3; D: .; J: TRBJ2-4; size: .; DNA: TGCGCCAGCAGCCAAGTGGTCTCTAGCTCAGCGAAAAACATTCAGTACTTC; CDR3: CASSQVVSSSAKNIQYF
V: TRBV6-5; D: .; J: TRBJ1-1; size: .; DNA: TGTGCCAGCAGGCCTCAGGACAGAGGGACTGAAGCTTTCTTT; CDR3: CASRPQDRGTEAFF
V: TRBV23-1; D: .; J: TRBJ1-5; size: few; DNA: TGCGCCAGCAGTCCCCGACAGCTAAATCAGCCCCAGCATTTT; CDR3: CASSPRQLNQPQHF
V: TRBV19; D: .; J: TRBJ2-2; size: .; DNA: TGTGCCAGTAGTATCTCCGGGGTTTACCAGAACACCGGGGAGCTGTTTTTT; CDR3: CASSISGVYQNTGELFF
V: TRBV7-2; D: .; J: TRBJ2-1; size: .; DNA: TGTGCCAGCAGCTTAGCGCTCGGGGGGACATACAATGAGCAGTTCTTC; CDR3: CASSLALGGTYNEQFF
V: TRBV5-1; D: .; J: TRBJ1-5; size: .; DNA: TGCGCCAGCAGAAAAGACACCTATAGCAATCAGCCCCAGCATTTT; CDR3: CASRKDTYSNQPQHF
V: TRBV7-8; D: .; J: TRBJ2-1; size: .; DNA: TGTGCCAGCAGCTCCAGGGCTGGAAATGAGCAGTTCTTC; CDR3: CASSSRAGNEQFF
V: TRBV28; D: .; J: TRBJ2-5; size: .; DNA: TGTGCCAGCAGAACTCAAGAGACCCAGTACTTC; CDR3: CASRTQETQYF